The 31 T cell receptor beta chains below were found in one sample sequenced in a study of blood T cells in healthy people across ages. A sample-barcoded 5' primer and a J-beta primer mix were used in a second PCR of roughly 6 to 11 cycles. From the 5' RACE reads, TCRdb called clonotypes with MiXCR, one entry per CDR3 protein. The table has about 1.4 million distinct CDR3 sequences, approximately 63% seen once. Input material: blood. The source is a man between 18 and 35 years old in good health.

This sequence joins TRBV12-3 or TRBV12-4 and TRBJ2-3, with a weak D call TRBD1 (6 bases). The CDR3 is 14 residues long. V lost 2 bases and J 8 bases, leaving 14 bases between the germline ends. This chain's CDR3 is CASSLSSAGATQYF. CDR3 nucleotide sequence: TGTGCCAGCAGTTTAAGTTCTGCAGGGGCTACGCAGTATTTT.

Worth noting for this clonotype: A read error is possible here, since a much larger clone lies one base away. This sequence joins TRBV10-3 and TRBJ2-3, with D unresolved. V lost 5 bases, J lost 8 bases, and 11 bases lay in between. Looked up from germline, CDR1 is ENHRY and CDR2 is SYGVKD. This CDR3 contains 12 residues. CDR3 in amino acids: CAISPNSGTQYF. CDR3 coding DNA: TGTGCCATCAGTCCGAATTCAGGTACGCAGTATTTT.

This chain links TRBV6-1 with TRBJ1-2; D call uncertain. Germline CDR1 reads MNHNS; CDR2 reads SASEGT. V lost 1 base, J lost 5 bases, and 8 bases lay in between. This CDR3 region has 13 residues. The CDR3 region has the DNA TGTGCCAGCAGTGAAGGCAGGAGTTATGGCTACACCTTC. Translation gives CASSEGRSYGYTF.

This rearrangement joins TRBV18 to TRBJ2-7; the D gene is possibly TRBD2 (5 bases). The CDR3 sequence is 15 residues long. Germline values: CDR1 KGHSH, CDR2 LQKENI. V dropped 6 bases and J dropped 3 bases, with 18 bases sitting between them. Written as DNA, the CDR3 is TGTGCCAGCTCCCTAAGGAGCGGAGCTGTCTACGAGCAGTACTTC. It encodes CASSLRSGAVYEQYF.

This rearrangement joins TRBV11-2 to TRBJ2-5; 7 bases fit TRBD1. The J call is doubtful: the DNA matches TRBJ2-7 better. This CDR3 spans 14 amino acids. CDR1 and CDR2 (germline): SGHAT, FQNNGV. In DNA, the CDR3 is TGTGCCAGCAGCCACACCGGACAGGCATACGAGCAGTACTTC. Encoded protein: CASSHTGQAYEQYF.

This clonotype was recorded only once. The conserved final phenylalanine or tryptophan is absent from the CDR3, which likely points to a read error. The V call is TRBV4-1, the J call TRBJ2-7, with a tentative D call TRBD1 (5 bases). The DNA end is more similar to TRBJ2-5, so the J call may be wrong. CDR1 is MGHRA and CDR2 is YSYEKL in the germline V gene. There are 15 residues in the CDR3. The chain's CDR3 is CASSPGFQTEETQYL. The CDR3 DNA follows: TGCGCCAGCAGCCCAGGGTTCCAGACCGAAGAGACCCAGTACTTA.

This clonotype appeared many times. The chain uses TRBV5-1 and TRBJ2-3; TRBD1 or TRBD2 may be the D gene (5 bases each). The V end lost 5 bases, the J end lost 6 bases, and 16 bases lay between the germline ends. The CDR3 covers 14 residues. CDR1 and CDR2 (germline): SGHRS, YFSETQ. This chain's CDR3 is CASRSGALGDTQYF. The CDR3 DNA follows: TGCGCCAGCAGGTCCGGGGCCCTAGGGGATACGCAGTATTTT.

The chain employs TRBV30 and TRBJ2-6; no definite D call. The CDR3 runs to 14 residues. V was clipped by 0 bases and J by 3 bases, with 6 bases between them. CDR1 is GTSNPN and CDR2 is SVGIG in the germline V gene (reference sequence). The CDR3 DNA is TGTGCCTGGAGTGTACAGTTTGGGGCCAACGTCCTGACTTTC. Its translation is CAWSVQFGANVLTF.

The chain uses TRBV27 and TRBJ1-1; D gene uncertain. In germline, CDR1 is MNHEY, CDR2 SMNVEV (reference sequence). The CDR3 covers 14 residues. The ends were cut back, 4 bases at V and 0 bases at J, with 9 bases in the middle. The DNA of the CDR3 is TGTGCCAGCAGTTCGATCGGCTTGAACACTGAAGCTTTCTTT. Translating it yields CASSSIGLNTEAFF.

In its sample, this clonotype was seen a few times. Here the CDR3 reads CASSQDTGVYGYTF. The DNA of the CDR3 is TGCGCCAGCAGCCAAGATACAGGGGTCTATGGCTACACCTTC. V and J are TRBV4-1 and TRBJ1-2; 7 nucleotides line up with TRBD1. The V gene's germline CDR1 is MGHRA and CDR2 YSYEKL. This CDR3 contains 14 residues. V shed 0 bases, J shed 4 bases, and the junction held 2 bases outside the gene matches.

This clonotype was seen a few times. The V call is TRBV4-1, the J call TRBJ2-2; no clear D. Germline V gives CDR1 MGHRA, CDR2 YSYEKL. The V end lost 1 base, the J end lost 4 bases, and 19 bases lay between the germline ends. The CDR3 loop spans 18 amino acids. The CDR3 DNA sequence: TGCGCCAGCAGCCAAGGTCATGGGTCGCACGGACCCACCGGGGAGCTGTTTTTT. It codes for CASSQGHGSHGPTGELFF.

V usage is TRBV4-1 and J usage is TRBJ2-5; no definite D call. Germline V CDR1 and CDR2: MGHRA, YSYEKL. The V and J ends lost 5 bases and 0 bases respectively, with 7 bases between them. The CDR3 loop spans 13 amino acids. The CDR3 DNA sequence: TGCGCCAGCAGCGCCCCGGACCAAGAGACCCAGTACTTC. It translates to CASSAPDQETQYF.

The gene calls are TRBV5-1 and TRBJ2-3; D uncertain. The CDR3 is 13 amino acids. Germline CDR1 reads SGHRS; CDR2 reads YFSETQ. Trimming removed 2 bases at V and 0 bases at J, with 4 bases between. The CDR3: CASSFNSTDTQYF. CDR3 sequence (DNA): TGCGCCAGCAGCTTTAACAGCACAGATACGCAGTATTTT. Combining the CDR3 with reference TRBV5-1 and TRBJ2-3 gives the whole variable domain KAGVTQTPRYLIKTRGQQVTLSCSPISGHRSVSWYQQTPGQGLQFLFEYFSETQRNKGNFPGRFSGRQFSNSRSEMNVSTLELGDSALYLCASSFNSTDTQYFGPGTRLTVL.

The gene calls are TRBV5-1 and TRBJ1-2, with a possible D match to TRBD1 (6 bases). The CDR3 length is 17 residues. Trimming took off 1 base at V and 8 bases at J, with 24 bases between the two ends. CDR1 and CDR2 from the germline V gene are SGHRS and YFSETQ. The CDR3 sequence: CASSLSPGQPAGIGYTF. CDR3 DNA sequence: TGCGCCAGCAGCTTGTCGCCCGGACAGCCTGCAGGGATAGGCTACACCTTC.

V and J are TRBV2 and TRBJ2-2, with 11 bases matching TRBD1. The CDR3 contains 15 residues. The germline V gene has CDR1 SNHLY and CDR2 FYNNEI. J was trimmed by 7 bases and V by 5 bases; bases with no gene match: 6. The DNA of the CDR3 is TGTGCCAGCAGTCCTAGGACAGGGGGCTACGGGGAGCTGTTTTTT. It is translated as CASSPRTGGYGELFF.

This chain joins TRBV4-1 and TRBJ2-1, with 9 bases lining up with TRBD2. The J call could be wrong; TRBJ2-7 is a better fit for the DNA end. The germline CDR1 and CDR2 sequences are MGHRA and YSYEKL. The CDR3 has 16 residues. CDR3 in DNA: TGCGCCAGCAGCCAGATAGCGGGAGACTCCTACAATGAGCAGTACTTC. Protein sequence: CASSQIAGDSYNEQYF.

The chain employs TRBV4-1 and TRBJ1-4; D gene ambiguous. The V gene's germline CDR1 is MGHRA and CDR2 YSYEKL. The CDR3 is 17 residues long. Between the trimmed V and J ends, which lost 5 bases and 6 bases, there was a span of 22 bases. CDR3 nucleotide sequence: TGCGCCAGCAGCTCCCCCCTAGGGTCTGAGTGGTATGAAAAACTGTTTTTT. Amino acid sequence: CASSSPLGSEWYEKLFF.

This clonotype was counted once. The chain links TRBV2 to TRBJ1-4, with TRBD1 as a possible D gene (5 bases). From germline, CDR1 is SNHLY and CDR2 FYNNEI. V was pared by 3 bases and J by 5 bases, with 13 bases between. The CDR3 is 15 residues long. CDR3 loop: CASSDLDKANEKLFF. The CDR3, as DNA: TGTGCCAGCAGTGATCTGGACAAAGCCAATGAAAAACTGTTTTTT.

J is TRBJ2-1 and V is TRBV20-1; 13 bases align to TRBD2. V lost 3 bases to trimming and J lost 8 bases; unmatched junction nucleotides: 16. CDR1 is DFQATT and CDR2 is SNEGSKA in the germline V gene (reference sequence). This CDR3 contains 18 residues. As DNA, the CDR3 is TGCAGTGCTAGGGGGGGGTCAACCGGGACTAGCGGGATGCATGAGCAGTTCTTC. This sequence encodes CSARGGSTGTSGMHEQFF.

This chain uses TRBV6-5 with TRBJ2-1; 12 bases map to TRBD2. The V and J ends lost 6 bases and 7 bases, in that order; junction bases with no gene match: 10. Germline lookup yields CDR1 MNHEY and CDR2 SVGAGI. The CDR3 is 16 residues long. The CDR3 is CASRTQGLAGYNEQFF. The CDR3 DNA reads TGTGCCAGCAGGACCCAAGGACTAGCGGGATATAATGAGCAGTTCTTC.

The CDR3 here is CAILSGGGTGVYEQYF. The CDR3, as DNA: TGTGCCATCCTTAGCGGAGGAGGGACAGGTGTCTACGAGCAGTACTTC. The chain has TRBV10-3 and TRBJ2-7, with TRBD1 identical over 8 bases. V shed 8 bases and J 3 bases; nucleotides not matched to a gene: 15. Germline V gives CDR1 ENHRY, CDR2 SYGVKD. CDR3 size: 16 residues.

The V call is TRBV7-9, the J call TRBJ2-5; unclear D gene. V was shortened by 6 bases and J by 5 bases, with 16 bases between the two germline ends. Germline CDR1 and CDR2: SEHNR and FQNEAQ (reference sequence). The CDR3 loop spans 14 amino acids. The CDR3 sequence: CASSRPEEWETQYF. CDR3 nucleotides: TGTGCCAGCAGTCGTCCGGAAGAGTGGGAGACCCAGTACTTC.

The chain has TRBV9 and TRBJ1-1; possible D gene TRBD1, 6 bases. V was clipped by 3 bases and J by 4 bases, with 10 bases between them. The CDR3 runs to 13 residues. Per germline, CDR1 SGDLS and CDR2 YYNGEE. CDR3 residues: CASSGKGGTEAFF. The CDR3 region has the DNA TGTGCCAGCAGCGGGAAAGGGGGCACTGAAGCTTTCTTT.

The chain joins TRBV7-9 to TRBJ2-7; weak D call: TRBD2 (6 bases). Germline V gene sequence: CDR1 SEHNR, CDR2 FQNEAQ (reference sequence). The CDR3 covers 16 residues. The germline V and J ends were trimmed by 1 base and 6 bases, with 19 bases remaining between them. The CDR3 sequence: CASSLGYGGAVSEQYF. CDR3 nucleotide sequence: TGTGCCAGCAGCTTAGGGTACGGGGGTGCGGTTAGCGAGCAGTACTTC.

The chain couples TRBV7-2 to TRBJ1-2, with 7 bases fitting TRBD1. The trim removed 5 bases at V and 4 bases at J, leaving 10 bases unmatched. There are 15 residues in the CDR3. Germline loops: CDR1 SGHTA, CDR2 FQGNSA. The CDR3 loop is CASSLSRQGVYGYTF. CDR3 nucleotides: TGTGCCAGCAGCCTATCCCGGCAGGGGGTCTATGGCTACACCTTC.

The chain couples TRBV15 to TRBJ2-5; the D gene is possibly TRBD1 (6 bases). Gene TRBJ2-7 matches the end of the DNA better, so the J call may be wrong. The CDR3 consists of 15 residues. CDR1 LNHNV and CDR2 YYDKDF come from the germline V gene (reference sequence). In nucleotides, the CDR3 is TGTGCCACCAGCAGAGTCCAAGGGACATATTACGAGCAGTACTTC. Its protein product is CATSRVQGTYYEQYF.

The chain recombines TRBV27 with TRBJ2-1, with D perhaps given as TRBD1 or TRBD2 (5 bases each). Germline lookup yields CDR1 MNHEY and CDR2 SMNVEV (reference sequence). The CDR3 length is 13 residues. V lost 0 bases, J lost 9 bases, and 9 bases lay in between. The CDR3 nucleotides are TGTGCCAGCAGTTTATCCCTTGGGGGTGAGCAGTTCTTC. This translates into CASSLSLGGEQFF.

The chain joins TRBV20-1 to TRBJ2-5; D unresolved. Gene TRBJ2-7 matches the end of the DNA better, so the J call may be wrong. The V gene's germline CDR1 is DFQATT and CDR2 SNEGSKA (reference sequence). This CDR3 is built from 14 residues. In DNA form, the CDR3 reads TGCAGTGCTAGTAATTTAGTAGTACCCTACGAGCAGTACTTC. This encodes CSASNLVVPYEQYF.

The chain couples TRBV7-2 to TRBJ1-4, with D possibly TRBD1 on 5 matching bases. The CDR3 runs to 16 residues. Germline V gene sequence: CDR1 SGHTA, CDR2 FQGNSA. Trimming took 1 base from V and 8 from J, leaving 17 bases between them. The chain's CDR3 is CASSLVNRPETEKLFF. The DNA of the CDR3 is TGTGCCAGCAGCTTAGTTAACAGGCCGGAAACCGAAAAACTGTTTTTT.

The rearrangement links TRBV29-1 to TRBJ1-1, with D hard to call. Germline CDR1 reads SQVTM; CDR2 reads ANQGSEA. Trimming took 1 base from V and 1 from J, leaving 7 bases between them. The length of the CDR3 is 13 residues. For the CDR3, the DNA is TGCAGCGTTGAAGCCCGCCAGAACACTGAAGCTTTCTTT. It translates to CSVEARQNTEAFF.

This rearrangement joins TRBV10-3 to TRBJ2-3, with D tentatively TRBD1 or TRBD2 (6 bases each). Germline loops: CDR1 ENHRY, CDR2 SYGVKD. V was pared by 4 bases and J by 10 bases, with 27 bases between. The CDR3 consists of 17 residues. The CDR3 loop reads CAISARVSGAPGFPQYF. The DNA of the CDR3 is TGTGCCATCAGTGCGCGGGTATCGGGGGCCCCTGGTTTTCCGCAGTATTTT.